Presented here are 5 T cell receptor beta chains from one specimen sequenced in a study of T-cell reconstitution after alpha-beta-depleted transplantation in children. Library preparation (for TCRbeta) was performed with unique molecular identifiers. MiXCR, run by TCRdb on the PCR reads, gives a single entry per CDR3 protein. This table holds some 95,000 distinct CDR3 sequences, about 25% found once. Sequenced here: PBMCs, sampled before TCRalphabeta/CD19-depleted stem cell transplant. These receptors were taken from a boy aged 2-15 years with acute lymphoblastic leukemia, due to receive a stem cell transplant.

This clonotype was seen a few times. The V call is TRBV5-6, the J call TRBJ2-7; 7 nucleotides match TRBD1. The germline CDR1 and CDR2 sequences are SGHDT and YYEEEE. V trimming: 0 bases; J trimming: 5 bases; junction bases outside the gene matches: 5. The CDR3 runs to 14 residues. DNA for the CDR3: TGTGCCAGCAGCTTGGAGACAGGGATCCACGAGCAGTACTTC. This sequence encodes CASSLETGIHEQYF.

This clonotype was detected only once. The genes are TRBV27 and TRBJ2-2, with D perhaps TRBD1 (5 bases). The CDR3 contains 15 residues. Germline V CDR1 and CDR2: MNHEY, SMNVEV (reference sequence). V lost 5 bases, J lost 2 bases, and 12 bases lay in between. This CDR3 is CASSEQGKNTGELFF. The CDR3 DNA reads TGTGCCAGCAGTGAGCAGGGAAAAAACACCGGGGAGCTGTTTTTT.

The V call is TRBV5-1, the J call TRBJ2-1; tentative D call: TRBD2 (5 bases). The length of the CDR3 is 14 residues. Between the trimmed V and J ends, which lost 4 bases and 8 bases, there was a span of 16 bases. Germline V lookup: CDR1 SGHRS, CDR2 YFSETQ. The CDR3 sequence: CASSLGKRKDEQFF. CDR3 nucleotide sequence: TGCGCCAGCAGCCTCGGGAAGCGCAAAGATGAGCAGTTCTTC. The whole variable domain, remainder taken from reference TRBV5-1 and TRBJ2-1, is KAGVTQTPRYLIKTRGQQVTLSCSPISGHRSVSWYQQTPGQGLQFLFEYFSETQRNKGNFPGRFSGRQFSNSRSEMNVSTLELGDSALYLCASSLGKRKDEQFFGPGTRLTVL.

CDR3 protein: CASSLLSGVADNEQFF. The CDR3 DNA reads as TGTGCCAGCAGCTTGCTTAGCGGAGTAGCGGACAATGAGCAGTTCTTC. The rearrangement joins TRBV5-6 to TRBJ2-1; maybe TRBD2 (6 bases). V was trimmed by 1 base and J by 5 bases, leaving 16 bases between them. The CDR3 totals 16 residues. CDR1 is SGHDT and CDR2 is YYEEEE in the germline V gene.

This clonotype has only a few counts. The chain uses TRBV20-1 and TRBJ2-3, with a tentative D call TRBD2 (6 bases). V lost 6 bases and J lost 4, with 20 bases in between. The CDR3 is made up of 15 amino acids. CDR1 is DFQATT and CDR2 is SNEGSKA in the germline V gene (reference sequence). CDR3 sequence reads: CSAGETGLPPDTQYF. CDR3 sequence (DNA): TGCAGTGCCGGAGAGACCGGACTACCGCCAGATACGCAGTATTTT.